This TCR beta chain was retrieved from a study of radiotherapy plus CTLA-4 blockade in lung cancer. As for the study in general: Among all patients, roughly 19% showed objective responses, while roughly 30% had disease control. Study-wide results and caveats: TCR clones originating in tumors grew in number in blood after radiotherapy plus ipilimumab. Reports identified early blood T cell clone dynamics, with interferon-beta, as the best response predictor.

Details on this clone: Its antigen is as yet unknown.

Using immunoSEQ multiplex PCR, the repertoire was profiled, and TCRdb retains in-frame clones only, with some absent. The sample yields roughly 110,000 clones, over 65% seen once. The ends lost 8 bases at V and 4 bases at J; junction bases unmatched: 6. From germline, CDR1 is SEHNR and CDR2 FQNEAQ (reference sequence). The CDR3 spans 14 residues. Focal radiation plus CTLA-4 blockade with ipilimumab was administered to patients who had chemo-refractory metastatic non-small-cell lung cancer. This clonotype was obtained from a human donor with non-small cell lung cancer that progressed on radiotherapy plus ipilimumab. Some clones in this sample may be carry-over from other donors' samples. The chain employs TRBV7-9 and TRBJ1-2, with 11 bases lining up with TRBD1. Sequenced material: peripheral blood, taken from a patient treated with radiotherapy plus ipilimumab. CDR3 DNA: TGTGCCAGCGCGGGGACAGGGGGAGTCTATGGCTACACCTTC. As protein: CASAGTGGVYGYTF.